The present TCR beta chain was sequenced within a study of blood T cells in healthy people across ages. The authors ran a second PCR of about 6 to 11 cycles using a sample-barcoded 5' primer and a J-beta primer mix. TCRdb called the 5' RACE reads again in MiXCR, with one record for every CDR3 protein. The data contain around 1.5 million distinct CDR3 sequences, 42% of them singletons. Every sample gave at least 5 micrograms of total RNA when it was extracted. Study-level points and caveats: No one knew whether donors had CMV, which possibly confounded expanded clonotype changes. Whereas aged donors had fewer naive CD4+ cells, long-lived donors had more of them and higher diversity.

Remarks on this clonotype: Its target is not known.

V lost 4 bases, J lost 6 bases, and 16 bases lay in between. CDR3 size: 15 residues. Germline V CDR1 and CDR2: SEHNR, FQNEAQ (reference sequence). The chain joins TRBV7-9 to TRBJ2-1; weak D call: TRBD2 (5 bases). Sequenced input: blood. The clonotype comes from a woman aged 18 to 35 in good health. The CDR3: CASSYDTRWGNEQFF. CDR3 nucleotide sequence: TGTGCCAGCAGCTACGATACTAGGTGGGGCAATGAGCAGTTCTTC.